The rows below give T cell receptor beta chains drawn from one sample of a study of CD8+CD57+ T cells in acquired aplastic anemia. TCRdb used MiXCR to reprocess the reads, holding one entry per CDR3 protein. This sample has under 200,000 distinct CDR3 sequences, with over 60% found just once. Sample: sorted CD4+, CD8+, or CD8+CD57+ T cells (not recorded which) from PBMCs. The receptors were gathered from a human donor with severe aplastic anemia or a healthy control (not recorded which). CDR3s include the opening cysteine and the closing phenylalanine or tryptophan. The D gene is left open where the match is weak. The listing skips clone size in some rows; elsewhere it reads once, few, many or a size class.

once	TRBD1	14	TRBJ1-1	TRBV24-1	TGTGCCAGCAGCTGGACAGGGTCTCCCACTGAAGCTTTCTTT	CASSWTGSPTEAFF
NA	TRBD2	14	TRBJ2-1	TRBV7-9	TGTGCCAGCAGCTTATTTAGCGGGGGGGCGGATCGATTCTTC	CASSLFSGGADRFF
NA	NA	12	TRBJ2-7	TRBV7-2	TGTGCCAGCAGCCCTTATGCGAGCGAGCAGTACTTC	CASSPYASEQYF
NA	TRBD1	15	TRBJ1-1	TRBV7-9	TGTGCCAGCAGCGTCGCCGGGACAGGGGGCACTGAAGCTTTCTTT	CASSVAGTGGTEAFF
NA	TRBD2	13	TRBJ2-1	TRBV20-1	TGCAGTGTCATACTAGCGGGAGTCAATGAGCAGTTCTTC	CSVILAGVNEQFF
NA	TRBD2	15	TRBJ2-1	TRBV7-7	TGTGCCAGCAGTCTCAGCGGGGGCGGGGTGCTTGAGCAGTTCTTC	CASSLSGGGVLEQFF
NA	TRBD1	14	TRBJ1-2	TRBV4-2	TGTGCCAGCAGCTCATGGGACAGGGTCTCCGGCTACACCTTC	CASSSWDRVSGYTF
NA	NA	14	TRBJ2-5	TRBV19	TGTGCCAGTAGTAGGGGGAGTAGTGGCGAGACCCAGTACTTC	CASSRGSSGETQYF
once	NA	15	TRBJ2-3	TRBV29-1	TGCAGCGTCCGTAAGGGGAATCGAGTAACAGATACGCAGTATTTT	CSVRKGNRVTDTQYF
NA	NA	13	TRBJ2-7	TRBV20-1	TGCAGTGCTAGAGGAAGGACAGTCTACGAGCAGTACTTC	CSARGRTVYEQYF
once	NA	15	TRBJ2-5	TRBV25-1	TGTGCCAGCAGGGCTACCGGGAGATTGAGTGAGACCCAGTACTTC	CASRATGRLSETQYF
NA	NA	11	TRBJ2-7	TRBV29-1	TGCAGCGTTGGGGGCTCCTGTGAGCAGTACTTC	CSVGGSCEQYF
once	TRBD1	16	TRBJ1-2	TRBV5-6	TGTGCCAGCAGCTTACCGGGACAGGGCGGGAACTATGGCTACACCTTC	CASSLPGQGGNYGYTF
NA	NA	12	TRBJ1-6	TRBV20-1	TGCAGTGCTAGGGACAGTGGTTCACCCCTCCACTTT	CSARDSGSPLHF
few	NA	11	TRBJ2-1	TRBV20-1	TGCAGTGCTAGCCGGCGAAATGAGCAGTTCTTC	CSASRRNEQFF
NA	TRBD1	13	TRBJ1-1	TRBV19	TGTGCCAGTAGTCTCACCGGGACAGGGCTAGCTTTCTTT	CASSLTGTGLAFF
NA	NA	16	TRBJ2-7	TRBV2	TGTGCCAGCAGGACTCCCTCCCGGAGTGGGTCCTACGAGCAGTACTTC	CASRTPSRSGSYEQYF
NA	NA	15	TRBJ2-5	TRBV19	TGTGCCAGTAGTATCGCAGGGATCCCGCAAGAGACCCAGTACTTC	CASSIAGIPQETQYF
NA	NA	15	TRBJ1-1	TRBV6-5	TGTGCCAGCAGTTACTCGATGCGGGGTTTCACTGAAGCTTTCTTT	CASSYSMRGFTEAFF
once	NA	13	TRBJ1-1	TRBV7-2	TGTGCCAGCAGCCCTCCCTGGGGGGGTGAAGCTTTCTTT	CASSPPWGGEAFF
NA	NA	14	TRBJ1-3	TRBV19	TGTGCCAGTGCGGGCGGTCTCTCTGGAAACACCATATATTTT	CASAGGLSGNTIYF
NA	NA	12	TRBJ2-5	TRBV7-8	TGTGCCAGCAGCTTTAGAGCTGAGACCCAGTACTTC	CASSFRAETQYF
NA	NA	15	TRBJ1-2	TRBV2	TGTGCCAGCAGTTACGGTCTGGGAGCGAACTATGGCTACACCTTC	CASSYGLGANYGYTF